These T cell receptor beta chains were read from a single sample in a study of blood T cells in healthy people across ages. TCRdb used MiXCR to reprocess the 5' RACE reads, holding one entry per CDR3 protein. This table holds about 1.8 million distinct CDR3 sequences, 40% to 55% found once. What was sequenced was blood. Receptor source: a woman between 40 and 50 years old in good health. The CDR3 runs from the conserved cysteine through the conserved F or W. The order of the fields is CDR3 length, D gene, clone size, J gene, V gene, CDR3 DNA, CDR3 protein. D genes are given only for firm matches. Some rows mark clone size as missing; the rest say once, few, many or name a class of expanded clone.

cdr3_length: 13
d_call: -
clone_size: -
j_call: TRBJ1-5
v_call: TRBV4-1
cdr3_nt: TGCGCCAGCAGCCAAGGATTAGTTTCGCCCCAGCATTTT
cdr3_aa: CASSQGLVSPQHF

cdr3_length: 16
d_call: -
clone_size: -
j_call: TRBJ2-1
v_call: TRBV7-9
cdr3_nt: TGTGCCAGCAGCGAAGGAGCAGGGGCTAGCTACAATGAGCAGTTCTTC
cdr3_aa: CASSEGAGASYNEQFF

cdr3_length: 15
d_call: -
clone_size: few
j_call: TRBJ2-6
v_call: TRBV5-6
cdr3_nt: TGTGCCTGCAGCCCAAGTTACTCTGGGGCCAACGTCCTGACTTTC
cdr3_aa: CACSPSYSGANVLTF

cdr3_length: 14
d_call: -
clone_size: few
j_call: TRBJ2-3
v_call: TRBV12-3/TRBV12-4
cdr3_nt: TGTGCCAGCAGTTTTGCGGGCCGCACAGATACGCAGTATTTT
cdr3_aa: CASSFAGRTDTQYF

cdr3_length: 15
d_call: -
clone_size: once
j_call: TRBJ2-6
v_call: TRBV15
cdr3_nt: TGTGCCACCAGCAGACAGTTCTCTGGGGCCAACGTCCTGACTTTC
cdr3_aa: CATSRQFSGANVLTF

cdr3_length: 15
d_call: TRBD1
clone_size: -
j_call: TRBJ2-5
v_call: TRBV7-2
cdr3_nt: TGTGCCAGCACCGTGGACAGGGGGCCTTCGGAGACCCAGTACTTC
cdr3_aa: CASTVDRGPSETQYF

cdr3_length: 14
d_call: TRBD2
clone_size: -
j_call: TRBJ2-1
v_call: TRBV5-6
cdr3_nt: TGTGCCAGCAGCTCAATAGCGGGGGGTGATGAGCAGTTCTTC
cdr3_aa: CASSSIAGGDEQFF

cdr3_length: 13
d_call: -
clone_size: -
j_call: TRBJ1-2
v_call: TRBV20-1
cdr3_nt: TGCAGTGCGCAAGACAGTGATCTGTATGGCTACACCTTC
cdr3_aa: CSAQDSDLYGYTF

cdr3_length: 11
d_call: -
clone_size: -
j_call: TRBJ1-1
v_call: TRBV29-1
cdr3_nt: TGCAGCGTTGCGAAGGTCTCTGAAGCTTTCTTT
cdr3_aa: CSVAKVSEAFF

cdr3_length: 14
d_call: TRBD1
clone_size: many
j_call: TRBJ2-7
v_call: TRBV9
cdr3_nt: TGTGCCAGCAGCGGAGGACAGGGGACCTACGAGCAGTACTTC
cdr3_aa: CASSGGQGTYEQYF

cdr3_length: 15
d_call: TRBD1
clone_size: few
j_call: TRBJ2-3
v_call: TRBV4-2
cdr3_nt: TGTGCCAGCAGTGACAGGGGGACCCTCACAGATACGCAGTATTTT
cdr3_aa: CASSDRGTLTDTQYF

cdr3_length: 13
d_call: -
clone_size: -
j_call: TRBJ2-3
v_call: TRBV5-1
cdr3_nt: TGCGCCAGCAGCTTCGGCCACGAGAGTACGCAGTATTTT
cdr3_aa: CASSFGHESTQYF

cdr3_length: 15
d_call: TRBD1
clone_size: -
j_call: TRBJ2-3
v_call: TRBV12-3/TRBV12-4
cdr3_nt: TGTGCCAGCAGGAGACAGGGAAGTAGCACAGATACGCAGTATTTT
cdr3_aa: CASRRQGSSTDTQYF

cdr3_length: 14
d_call: -
clone_size: -
j_call: TRBJ2-5
v_call: TRBV24-1
cdr3_nt: TGTGCCGCCAGTGACTCCCGGGGATGGGAGACCCAGTACTTC
cdr3_aa: CAASDSRGWETQYF

cdr3_length: 15
d_call: TRBD2
clone_size: -
j_call: TRBJ2-5
v_call: TRBV7-6
cdr3_nt: TGTGCCAGCAGCTTAGGGCGGGGAGGGTCGGAGACCCAGTACTTC
cdr3_aa: CASSLGRGGSETQYF

cdr3_length: 13
d_call: -
clone_size: few
j_call: TRBJ2-7
v_call: TRBV28
cdr3_nt: TGTGCCAGCAGTCCACAGGGTTACTACGAGCAGTACTTC
cdr3_aa: CASSPQGYYEQYF

cdr3_length: 11
d_call: -
clone_size: -
j_call: TRBJ1-1
v_call: TRBV2
cdr3_nt: TGTGCCAGCCCGACAACAGTTGAAGCTTTCTTT
cdr3_aa: CASPTTVEAFF

cdr3_length: 14
d_call: -
clone_size: few
j_call: TRBJ2-1
v_call: TRBV29-1
cdr3_nt: TGCAGCGTTGACCAGGGTGTGTCCTACAATGAGCAGTTCTTC
cdr3_aa: CSVDQGVSYNEQFF

cdr3_length: 15
d_call: TRBD1
clone_size: -
j_call: TRBJ1-5
v_call: TRBV7-2
cdr3_nt: TGTGCCAGCAGTTCCGGACAGGTTAGCAATCAGCCCCAGCATTTT
cdr3_aa: CASSSGQVSNQPQHF

cdr3_length: 16
d_call: TRBD1
clone_size: few
j_call: TRBJ2-3
v_call: TRBV12-3/TRBV12-4
cdr3_nt: TGTGCCAGCAGTGCCAGGACAGGGCAAAGAACAGATACGCAGTATTTT
cdr3_aa: CASSARTGQRTDTQYF

cdr3_length: 16
d_call: -
clone_size: once
j_call: TRBJ2-3
v_call: TRBV14
cdr3_nt: TGTGCCAGCAGCCCGACTAAAAAGGGCTGGGGGGATACGCAGTATTTT
cdr3_aa: CASSPTKKGWGDTQYF

cdr3_length: 18
d_call: TRBD1
clone_size: -
j_call: TRBJ2-6
v_call: TRBV4-3
cdr3_nt: TGCGCCAGCAGCCTTCGACAGGGGGCGCTTGAGAGGGCCAACGTCCTGACTTTC
cdr3_aa: CASSLRQGALERANVLTF

cdr3_length: 15
d_call: TRBD2
clone_size: few
j_call: TRBJ2-1
v_call: TRBV6-1
cdr3_nt: TGTGCCACCCTACTACTAGCGGGGGGGCCGATTGAGCAGTTCTTC
cdr3_aa: CATLLLAGGPIEQFF

cdr3_length: 16
d_call: TRBD2
clone_size: -
j_call: TRBJ2-1
v_call: TRBV3-1
cdr3_nt: TGTGCCAGCAGCCAAGAGAAACTAGCGGGGGTGAATGAGCAGTTCTTC
cdr3_aa: CASSQEKLAGVNEQFF

cdr3_length: 16
d_call: TRBD1
clone_size: -
j_call: TRBJ1-2
v_call: TRBV5-1
cdr3_nt: TGCGCCAGCAGCGTATCGGGACAGGGGATAATGAATGGCTACACCTTC
cdr3_aa: CASSVSGQGIMNGYTF

cdr3_length: 15
d_call: -
clone_size: few
j_call: TRBJ2-7
v_call: TRBV27
cdr3_nt: TGTGCCAGCAGTTTCGTAGCGTCAGGGCTATCGGCCCAGTACTTC
cdr3_aa: CASSFVASGLSAQYF

cdr3_length: 15
d_call: -
clone_size: few
j_call: TRBJ2-3
v_call: TRBV6-5
cdr3_nt: TGTGCCAGCAGTTACTCTGGGGTTGGGACAGATACGCAGTATTTT
cdr3_aa: CASSYSGVGTDTQYF

cdr3_length: 16
d_call: -
clone_size: -
j_call: TRBJ1-2
v_call: TRBV4-3
cdr3_nt: TGCGCCAGCAGCCAAGAAGCGACAGCTACTAACTATGGCTACACCTTC
cdr3_aa: CASSQEATATNYGYTF

cdr3_length: 16
d_call: TRBD1
clone_size: -
j_call: TRBJ2-1
v_call: TRBV28
cdr3_nt: TGTGCCAGCACCGGGACAGAGAACCCCTCCTACAATGAGCAGTTCTTC
cdr3_aa: CASTGTENPSYNEQFF

cdr3_length: 14
d_call: -
clone_size: few
j_call: TRBJ2-3
v_call: TRBV15
cdr3_nt: TGTGCTACTCGCGCGGACAAACCGTGGGATACGCAGTATTTT
cdr3_aa: CATRADKPWDTQYF

cdr3_length: 14
d_call: TRBD1
clone_size: -
j_call: TRBJ2-3
v_call: TRBV6-6
cdr3_nt: TGTGCCAGCAGGCGGGACAGGGGGAGGGCTACGCAGTATTTT
cdr3_aa: CASRRDRGRATQYF

cdr3_length: 16
d_call: -
clone_size: -
j_call: TRBJ1-5
v_call: TRBV4-2
cdr3_nt: TGTGCCAGCAGCCAAGATGGAGGGAGAGGCAATCAGCCCCAGCATTTT
cdr3_aa: CASSQDGGRGNQPQHF

cdr3_length: 15
d_call: TRBD1
clone_size: -
j_call: TRBJ1-2
v_call: TRBV6-5
cdr3_nt: TGTGCCAGCAGTTACTCGAAAGGGGGCTCCTATGGCTACACCTTC
cdr3_aa: CASSYSKGGSYGYTF

cdr3_length: 12
d_call: -
clone_size: once
j_call: TRBJ2-2
v_call: TRBV6-5
cdr3_nt: TGTGCCAGCAGTATTAACACCGGGGAGCTGTTTTTT
cdr3_aa: CASSINTGELFF

cdr3_length: 16
d_call: -
clone_size: -
j_call: TRBJ1-2
v_call: TRBV7-2
cdr3_nt: TGTGCCAGCAGCTTAGTAGGTGGTCAGGGCAACTATGGCTACACCTTC
cdr3_aa: CASSLVGGQGNYGYTF

cdr3_length: 16
d_call: TRBD1
clone_size: few
j_call: TRBJ2-3
v_call: TRBV24-1
cdr3_nt: TGTGCCACCAGTGACGCCGGACAGGGGAGCACAGATACGCAGTATTTT
cdr3_aa: CATSDAGQGSTDTQYF

cdr3_length: 13
d_call: -
clone_size: few
j_call: TRBJ1-5
v_call: TRBV10-3
cdr3_nt: TGTGCCATCGACAGTTTTCTTGATCAGCCCCAGCATTTT
cdr3_aa: CAIDSFLDQPQHF

cdr3_length: 14
d_call: -
clone_size: -
j_call: TRBJ2-5
v_call: TRBV21-1
cdr3_nt: TGTGCCAGCAGCGAATGGGACAGGTTAGAGACCCAGTACTTC
cdr3_aa: CASSEWDRLETQYF

cdr3_length: 13
d_call: TRBD1
clone_size: -
j_call: TRBJ2-1
v_call: TRBV6-6
cdr3_nt: TGTGCCAGCAGTGACAGGGTATTGGAGACCCAGTTCTTC
cdr3_aa: CASSDRVLETQFF

cdr3_length: 15
d_call: TRBD1
clone_size: -
j_call: TRBJ1-5
v_call: TRBV19
cdr3_nt: TGTGCCAGTAGTATAGGGGACAGGTACAATCAGCCCCAGCATTTT
cdr3_aa: CASSIGDRYNQPQHF

cdr3_length: 15
d_call: TRBD2
clone_size: -
j_call: TRBJ2-5
v_call: TRBV6-2/TRBV6-3
cdr3_nt: TGTGCCAGCAGTTATGCGGGAGCTGATGGGGAGACCCAGTACTTC
cdr3_aa: CASSYAGADGETQYF